This T cell receptor (beta chain) was identified during a study of T cell repertoires in cytomegalovirus infection. Study-wide context: From public TCR beta signatures came an indication of both CMV infection and matching HLA type. Study observations and caveats: CMV-specific HLA-C-restricted TCR beta clonotypes dominated the ex vivo response. Individuals carrying CMV plus the relevant HLA were identified by cumulative frequency of public TCR beta families.

TCRdb re-called the reads through MiXCR, storing one row per CDR3 protein. The sample consists of around 450,000 distinct CDR3 sequences, around 32% of them appearing once. In this sample, this clonotype turned up many times. Its antigen is unidentified. Sequencing input: PBMCs. The clonotype originates from a human donor in good health (CMV status not recorded). Some clones in this sample may be carry-over from other donors' samples.

CDR3 nucleotides: TGCAGTGTACGGGGACTAGCGGGGGAGACCACAGATACGCAGTATTTT. It codes for CSVRGLAGETTDTQYF. This rearrangement joins TRBV20-1 to TRBJ2-3; 14 nucleotides match TRBD2. Germline V CDR1 and CDR2: DFQATT, SNEGSKA (reference sequence). The CDR3 is 16 residues long. V lost 7 bases, J lost 2 bases, and 8 bases stayed unmatched.